This T cell receptor beta chain was captured in a study of HIV-infected patients and healthy controls. Reverse transcription used around 500 ng RNA and constant-region primers for alpha and beta. Each of the alpha and beta chains got its own library through chain-specific third strand synthesis with indices. The cDNA received a 5' RACE adapter containing a random hexamer plus an SP2 sequencing primer site. MiXCR was run by TCRdb on the 5' RACE reads, yielding one entry per CDR3 protein. The sample consists of 6,000 to 8,000 distinct CDR3 sequences, 9.5% to 12% of them appearing once. The length of the CDR3 is 12 residues. The V gene lost 3 bases and the J gene lost 6 bases, with 9 bases spanning the gap. Germline lookup yields CDR1 DFQATT and CDR2 SNEGSKA (reference sequence). No cell fractionation was done, so the repertoire covers all unsorted peripheral blood T cells.

The V gene is TRBV20-1, the J gene TRBJ2-1; D is unclear. Sequencing used blood, obtained before antiretroviral therapy. This TCR was recovered from an adult with HIV infection. CDR3 region: CSASVEINEQFF. CDR3 DNA: TGCAGTGCTAGCGTCGAAATCAATGAGCAGTTCTTC.